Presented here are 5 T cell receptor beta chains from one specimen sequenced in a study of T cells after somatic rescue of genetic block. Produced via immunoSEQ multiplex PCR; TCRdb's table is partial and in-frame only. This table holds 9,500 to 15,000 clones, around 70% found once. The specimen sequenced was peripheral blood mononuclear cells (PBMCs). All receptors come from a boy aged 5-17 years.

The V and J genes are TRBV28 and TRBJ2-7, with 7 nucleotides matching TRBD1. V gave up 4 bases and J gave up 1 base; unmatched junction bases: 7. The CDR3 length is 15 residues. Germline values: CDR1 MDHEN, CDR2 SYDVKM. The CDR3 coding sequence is TGTGCCAGCAGTTCCTGGACAGGCGGGTCCTACGAGCAGTACTTC. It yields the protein CASSSWTGGSYEQYF.

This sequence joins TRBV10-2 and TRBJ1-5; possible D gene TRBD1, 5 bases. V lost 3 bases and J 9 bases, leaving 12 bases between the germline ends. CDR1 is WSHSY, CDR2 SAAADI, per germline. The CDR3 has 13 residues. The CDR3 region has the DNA TGCGCCAGCAGTGAAGGCGGGGGACGGCCCCAGCATTTT. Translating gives CASSEGGGRPQHF.

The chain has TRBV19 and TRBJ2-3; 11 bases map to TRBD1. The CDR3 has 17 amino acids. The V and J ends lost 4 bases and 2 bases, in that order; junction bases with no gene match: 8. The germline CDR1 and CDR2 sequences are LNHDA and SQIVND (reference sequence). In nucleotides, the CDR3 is TGTGCCAGTAGTACCGGGACAGGGGGATGGAACACAGATACGCAGTATTTT. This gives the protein CASSTGTGGWNTDTQYF.

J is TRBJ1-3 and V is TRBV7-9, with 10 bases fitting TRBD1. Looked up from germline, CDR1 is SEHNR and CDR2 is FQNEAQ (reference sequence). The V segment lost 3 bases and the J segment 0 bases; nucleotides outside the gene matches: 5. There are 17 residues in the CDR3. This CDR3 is CASSFGQGVTSGNTIYF. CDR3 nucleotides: TGTGCCAGCAGCTTTGGACAGGGGGTTACCTCTGGAAACACCATATATTTT. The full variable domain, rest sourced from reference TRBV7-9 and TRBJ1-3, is DTGVSQNPRHKITKRGQNVTFRCDPISEHNRLYWYRQTLGQGPEFLTYFQNEAQLEKSRLLSDRFSAERPKGSFSTLEIQRTEQGDSAMYLCASSFGQGVTSGNTIYFGEGSWLTVV.

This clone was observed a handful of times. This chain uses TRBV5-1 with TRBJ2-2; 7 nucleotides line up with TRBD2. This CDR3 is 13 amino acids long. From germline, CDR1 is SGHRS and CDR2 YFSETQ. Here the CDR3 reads CATSRQNTGELFF. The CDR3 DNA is TGCGCGACTAGCCGGCAAAACACCGGGGAGCTGTTTTTT. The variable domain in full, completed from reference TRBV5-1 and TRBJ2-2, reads KAGVTQTPRYLIKTRGQQVTLSCSPISGHRSVSWYQQTPGQGLQFLFEYFSETQRNKGNFPGRFSGRQFSNSRSEMNVSTLELGDSALYLCATSRQNTGELFFGEGSRLTVL.